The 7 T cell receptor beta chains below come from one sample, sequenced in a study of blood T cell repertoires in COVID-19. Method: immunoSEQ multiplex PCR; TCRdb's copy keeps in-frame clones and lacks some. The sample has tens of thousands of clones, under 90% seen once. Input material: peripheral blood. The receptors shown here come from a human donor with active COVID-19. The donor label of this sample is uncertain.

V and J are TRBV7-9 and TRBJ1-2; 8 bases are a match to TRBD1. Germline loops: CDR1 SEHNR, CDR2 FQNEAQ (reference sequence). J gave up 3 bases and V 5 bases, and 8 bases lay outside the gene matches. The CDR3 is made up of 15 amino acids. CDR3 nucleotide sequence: TGTGCCAGCAGCCCCGGTCAGGGGGCGGACTATGGCTACACCTTC. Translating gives CASSPGQGADYGYTF.

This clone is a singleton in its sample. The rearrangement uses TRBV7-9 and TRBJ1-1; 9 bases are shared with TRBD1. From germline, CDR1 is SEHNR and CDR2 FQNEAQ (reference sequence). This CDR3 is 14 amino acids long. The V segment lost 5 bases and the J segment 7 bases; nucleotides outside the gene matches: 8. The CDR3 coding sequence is TGTGCCAGCAGCGGACAGGGGCGGCGGGGTGAAGCTTTCTTT. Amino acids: CASSGQGRRGEAFF.

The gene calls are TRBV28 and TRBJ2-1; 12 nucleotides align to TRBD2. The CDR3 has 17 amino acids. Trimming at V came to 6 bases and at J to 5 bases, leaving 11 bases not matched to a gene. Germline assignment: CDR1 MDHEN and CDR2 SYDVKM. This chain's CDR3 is CASSSASGGAPHNEQFF. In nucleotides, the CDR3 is TGTGCCAGCAGCTCAGCTAGCGGGGGGGCTCCCCACAATGAGCAGTTCTTC.

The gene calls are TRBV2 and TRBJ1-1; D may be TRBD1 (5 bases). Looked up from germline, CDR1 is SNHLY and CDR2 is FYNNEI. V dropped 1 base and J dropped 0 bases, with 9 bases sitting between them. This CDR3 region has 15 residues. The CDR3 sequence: CASSEVRVMNTEAFF. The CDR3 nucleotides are TGTGCCAGCAGTGAAGTCAGGGTTATGAACACTGAAGCTTTCTTT.

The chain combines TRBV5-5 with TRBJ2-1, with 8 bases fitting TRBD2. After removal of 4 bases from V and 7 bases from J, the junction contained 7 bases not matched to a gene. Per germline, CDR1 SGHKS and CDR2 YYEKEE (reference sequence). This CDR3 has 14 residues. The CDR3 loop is CASSPGLVFNEQFF. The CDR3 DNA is TGTGCCAGCAGCCCGGGACTAGTGTTTAATGAGCAGTTCTTC.

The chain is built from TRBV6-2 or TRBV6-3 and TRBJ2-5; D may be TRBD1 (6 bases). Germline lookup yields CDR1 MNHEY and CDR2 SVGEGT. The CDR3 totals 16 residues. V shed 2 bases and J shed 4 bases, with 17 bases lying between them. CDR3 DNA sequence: TGTGCCAGCAGTTACCCCGCAGGGGAATCGCTAGAGACCCAGTACTTC. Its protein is CASSYPAGESLETQYF.

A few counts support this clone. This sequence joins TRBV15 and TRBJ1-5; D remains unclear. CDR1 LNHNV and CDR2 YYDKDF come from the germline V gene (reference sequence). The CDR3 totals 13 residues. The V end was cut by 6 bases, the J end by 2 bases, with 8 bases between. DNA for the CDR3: TGTGCCACCAGTTCGGCGGGCAATCAGCCCCAGCATTTT. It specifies CATSSAGNQPQHF.